Below are 30 T cell receptor beta chains sequenced from a single sample in a study of cytomegalovirus exposure and HLA in healthy donors. Here immunoSEQ multiplex PCR was the method, and the copy in TCRdb shows in-frame clones only, minus some. The sample lists 100,000 to 150,000 clones; about 96% were seen once. Sequenced sample: PBMCs. These receptors originate from a man in his late teens or twenties in good health and CMV-seronegative.

The genes are TRBV5-4 and TRBJ1-3; D unclear. V dropped 2 bases and J dropped 1 base, with 13 bases sitting between them. Germline CDR1 SGHNT, CDR2 YYREEE (reference sequence). This CDR3 has 16 amino acids. Written as DNA, the CDR3 is TGTGCCAGCAGCTTTGACGGGGTACTATCTGGAAACACCATATATTTT. Translated: CASSFDGVLSGNTIYF. Full variable domain (rest looked up from reference TRBV5-4 and TRBJ1-3): ETGVTQSPTHLIKTRGQQVTLRCSSQSGHNTVSWYQQALGQGPQFIFQYYREEENGRGNFPPRFSGLQFPNYSSELNVNALELDDSALYLCASSFDGVLSGNTIYFGEGSWLTVV.

CDR3 protein: CASSIWSGVGTDTQYF. The CDR3 DNA reads TGTGCCAGTAGTATTTGGTCGGGAGTCGGGACAGATACGCAGTATTTT. This sequence joins TRBV19 and TRBJ2-3, with D possibly being TRBD2 (6 bases). Germline V gene data show CDR1 as LNHDA and CDR2 as SQIVND (reference sequence). The CDR3 length is 16 residues. The V gene lost 3 bases and the J gene lost 3 bases, with 16 bases spanning the gap.

The V call is TRBV7-6, the J call TRBJ1-2; possibly TRBD1 for D (6 bases). CDR1 SGHVS and CDR2 FNYEAQ come from the germline V gene. Trimming pared 5 bases from V and 6 bases from J, leaving 13 bases between. The CDR3 length is 13 residues. The CDR3 DNA is TGTGCCAGCAGCCCGAACCAGGGGAATGGCTACACCTTC. Protein sequence: CASSPNQGNGYTF.

The chain has TRBV6-5 and TRBJ2-5, with TRBD2 matching 9 bases. V was clipped by 6 bases and J by 5 bases; unmatched bases: 4. This CDR3 contains 13 residues. Germline CDR1 and CDR2: MNHEY and SVGAGI. CDR3 sequence: CASSLGLAETQYF. In DNA, the CDR3 is TGTGCCAGCAGCCTCGGACTAGCGGAGACCCAGTACTTC.

This chain connects TRBV5-1 to TRBJ1-2; possibly TRBD1 for D (6 bases). CDR1 SGHRS and CDR2 YFSETQ come from the germline V gene. The CDR3 covers 15 residues. Trimming removed 0 bases from V and 6 bases from J, with 15 bases in between. CDR3 in amino acids: CASSLEQGGSNGYTF. The CDR3 DNA follows: TGCGCCAGCAGCTTGGAACAGGGCGGAAGCAATGGCTACACCTTC.

V gene TRBV28 combines with J gene TRBJ2-7; 7 nucleotides line up with TRBD1. The CDR3 is 13 residues long. The germline gives CDR1 MDHEN, CDR2 SYDVKM. J lost 3 bases, V lost 10 bases, and 9 bases had no gene match. CDR3 nucleotides: TGTGCCACCCTCCCGGGACAGTACTACGAGCAGTACTTC. Translated, it gives CATLPGQYYEQYF.

This chain uses TRBV9 with TRBJ1-3; D is ambiguous. Germline loops: CDR1 SGDLS, CDR2 YYNGEE. The CDR3 is 13 amino acids. The V gene lost 7 bases and the J gene lost 0 bases, with 8 bases spanning the gap. Written as DNA, the CDR3 is TGTGCCAGCCGACCGGGCTCTGGAAACACCATATATTTT. This encodes CASRPGSGNTIYF.

The chain couples TRBV9 to TRBJ2-7; TRBD1 aligns across 9 bases. The CDR3 totals 16 residues. J lost 2 bases, V lost 0 bases, and 6 bases had no gene match. Germline-derived CDR1 and CDR2 are SGDLS and YYNGEE. The CDR3 protein is CASSVGLQGAAYEQYF. As DNA, the CDR3 is TGTGCCAGCAGCGTAGGCCTACAGGGGGCGGCCTACGAGCAGTACTTC.

The rearrangement links TRBV7-6 to TRBJ1-1; D remains unclear. The germline CDR1 and CDR2 sequences are SGHVS and FNYEAQ. V was cut by 2 bases and J by 3 bases, with 13 bases left in between. The CDR3 is made up of 15 amino acids. The CDR3 nucleotides are TGTGCCAGCAGCTTATTGCGGGGTCGGGACACTGAAGCTTTCTTT. Translation: CASSLLRGRDTEAFF.

The V and J genes are TRBV9 and TRBJ1-2; a weak D match, TRBD1 (5 bases). V lost 0 bases to trimming and J lost 4 bases, with 16 bases between them. This CDR3 comprises 16 residues. The germline V gene encodes CDR1 SGDLS and CDR2 YYNGEE. The DNA for the CDR3 is TGTGCCAGCAGCGTAGCGGGGGACCCCAGCGGCTATGGCTACACCTTC. It encodes CASSVAGDPSGYGYTF.

V gene TRBV5-1 combines with J gene TRBJ2-1; 11 bases agree with TRBD2. Germline CDR1 SGHRS, CDR2 YFSETQ. The CDR3 is 14 residues long. J gave up 3 bases and V 7 bases, and 3 bases lay outside the gene matches. The CDR3 loop is CASAGTSGYNEQFF. In DNA, the CDR3 is TGCGCCAGCGCCGGGACTAGCGGCTACAATGAGCAGTTCTTC.

V is TRBV25-1 and J is TRBJ1-2, with 7 positions matching TRBD1. The CDR3 has 14 residues. Germline-derived CDR1 and CDR2 are MGHDK and SYGVNS. After removal of 4 bases from V and 4 bases from J, the junction contained 6 bases not matched to a gene. CDR3 in amino acids: CASSGPGQIYGYTF. The CDR3 coding sequence is TGTGCCAGCAGTGGCCCGGGACAGATCTATGGCTACACCTTC.

Remarks on this clone: An end of the junction does not agree with germline; a read error may underlie this. This rearrangement joins TRBV19 to TRBJ2-3; D uncertain. The CDR3 sequence is 14 residues long. The germline CDR1 and CDR2 sequences are LNHDA and SQIVND (reference sequence). The CDR3 DNA is TGTGCCAGTAGTCTAGACTTAGCTACCGATACGCAGTATTTT. Translated, it gives CASSLDLATDTQYF.

This chain connects TRBV7-3 to TRBJ2-2; possible D gene TRBD1, 5 bases. Trimming removed 2 bases at V and 4 bases at J, with 20 bases between. There are 18 residues in the CDR3. CDR1 and CDR2 (germline): SGHTA, FQGTGA. This CDR3 is CASSLLRSGLRGTGELFF. The CDR3 DNA sequence: TGTGCCAGCAGCTTATTAAGGTCAGGGTTGAGAGGCACCGGGGAGCTGTTTTTT.

The chain employs TRBV4-2 and TRBJ2-7; the D gene is possibly TRBD1 (6 bases). Trimming took 1 base from V and 3 from J, leaving 13 bases between them. The CDR3 runs to 15 residues. Germline CDR1 and CDR2: LGHNA and YNFKEQ. Here the CDR3 reads CASSQAEGVGYEQYF. For the CDR3, the DNA is TGTGCCAGCAGCCAAGCTGAGGGGGTTGGCTACGAGCAGTACTTC.

CDR3 bases: TGCGCCAGCAGGGTAGGGGGTGGCACAGATACGCAGTATTTT. Translating it yields CASRVGGGTDTQYF. V usage is TRBV5-1 and J usage is TRBJ2-3; D might be TRBD1 (6 bases). The CDR3 runs 14 residues. V dropped 5 bases and J dropped 1 base, with 11 bases sitting between them. Germline assignment: CDR1 SGHRS and CDR2 YFSETQ.

This chain's CDR3 is CASSAHEQGNTGELFF. CDR3 in DNA: TGTGCCAGTAGTGCCCATGAACAGGGGAACACCGGGGAGCTGTTTTTT. V is TRBV19 and J is TRBJ2-2; D is perhaps TRBD1 (6 bases). The CDR3 consists of 16 residues. V was pared by 5 bases and J by 1 base, with 14 bases between. Germline CDR1 is LNHDA and CDR2 is SQIVND (reference sequence).

V and J are TRBV4-2 and TRBJ2-5, with 11 bases identical to TRBD2. The trim removed 3 bases at V and 2 bases at J, leaving 2 bases unmatched. This CDR3 comprises 15 residues. Per germline, CDR1 LGHNA and CDR2 YNFKEQ. Here the CDR3 reads CASSQRLAGQETQYF. CDR3 nucleotide sequence: TGTGCCAGCAGCCAGCGACTAGCGGGACAAGAGACCCAGTACTTC.

The V gene is TRBV7-2, the J gene TRBJ1-4; possibly TRBD1 for D (6 bases). The CDR3 is made up of 15 amino acids. The V gene lost 4 bases and the J gene lost 2 bases, with 11 bases spanning the gap. The V gene's germline CDR1 is SGHTA and CDR2 FQGNSA. The CDR3, as DNA: TGTGCCAGCAGCTCCCGGACAGTCACTAATGAAAAACTGTTTTTT. It yields the protein CASSSRTVTNEKLFF.

The V gene is TRBV5-1, the J gene TRBJ1-5; D might be TRBD1 (5 bases). V dropped 0 bases and J dropped 5 bases, with 9 bases sitting between them. CDR3 length: 14 residues. Looked up from germline, CDR1 is SGHRS and CDR2 is YFSETQ. CDR3 in DNA: TGCGCCAGCAGCTTGGGGGAAGGGGATCAGCCCCAGCATTTT. Translated: CASSLGEGDQPQHF.

This chain joins TRBV19 and TRBJ1-5, with D maybe TRBD1 (6 bases). The V end lost 7 bases, the J end lost 5 bases, and 18 bases lay between the germline ends. The CDR3 has 15 residues. The germline CDR1 and CDR2 sequences are LNHDA and SQIVND (reference sequence). CDR3 sequence (DNA): TGTGCCAGTACACCAAACAGGGATGGTGATCAGCCCCAGCATTTT. Its translation: CASTPNRDGDQPQHF.

The chain joins TRBV7-2 to TRBJ2-2, with 9 bases aligning to TRBD1. The CDR3 consists of 14 residues. V lost 4 bases, J lost 4 bases, and 1 base stayed unmatched. The V gene's germline CDR1 is SGHTA and CDR2 FQGNSA. CDR3: CASSSDRGTGELFF. Written as DNA, the CDR3 is TGTGCCAGCAGCTCGGACAGGGGCACCGGGGAGCTGTTTTTT.

This chain uses TRBV7-6 with TRBJ2-7, with D tentatively TRBD2 (5 bases). Germline CDR1 reads SGHVS; CDR2 reads FNYEAQ. The CDR3 contains 12 residues. V was pared by 4 bases and J by 5 bases, with 9 bases between. The CDR3 sequence is CASSSPGNEQYF. The CDR3 DNA follows: TGTGCCAGCAGCTCGCCGGGAAACGAGCAGTACTTC.

The V gene is TRBV27, the J gene TRBJ2-7, with TRBD1 matching over 7 bases. Germline V CDR1 and CDR2: MNHEY, SMNVEV (reference sequence). The length of the CDR3 is 14 residues. Germline trimming cut 6 bases from V and 4 bases from J; bases unmatched to any gene: 9. The CDR3 here is CASSPTGFHYEQYF. CDR3 sequence (DNA): TGTGCCAGCAGCCCGACAGGGTTTCATTACGAGCAGTACTTC.

V usage is TRBV9 and J usage is TRBJ2-2; 10 bases line up with TRBD2. There are 17 residues in the CDR3. V was pared by 4 bases and J by 7 bases, with 13 bases of the junction left unmatched. Germline values: CDR1 SGDLS, CDR2 YYNGEE. CDR3 DNA: TGTGCCAGCAGCCCCCCGGGGGTAGCGGGAGGTATCGGGGAGCTGTTTTTT. Protein product: CASSPPGVAGGIGELFF.

This rearrangement joins TRBV10-3 to TRBJ2-7; a possible D gene is TRBD1 (6 bases). V lost 6 bases, J lost 4 bases, and 10 bases lay in between. CDR3 length equals 12 residues. From germline, CDR1 is ENHRY and CDR2 SYGVKD. CDR3: CAISVRGYEQYF. For the CDR3, the DNA is TGTGCCATCAGCGTCAGGGGATACGAGCAGTACTTC.

This chain joins TRBV7-3 and TRBJ2-2, with 10 bases fitting TRBD2. V shed 5 bases and J 1 base; nucleotides not matched to a gene: 4. Germline assignment: CDR1 SGHTA and CDR2 FQGTGA. The CDR3 runs to 16 residues. The CDR3 protein is CASSPRTSGNTGELFF. DNA for the CDR3: TGTGCCAGCAGCCCCAGGACTAGCGGGAACACCGGGGAGCTGTTTTTT.

This rearrangement joins TRBV9 to TRBJ1-4; 11 bases fit TRBD1. There are 15 residues in the CDR3. The germline CDR1 and CDR2 sequences are SGDLS and YYNGEE. Losses at the gene ends were 0 bases for V and 6 bases for J; bases not matched to a gene: 1. The CDR3 reads CASSVEGQGDEKLFF. The CDR3 coding sequence is TGTGCCAGCAGCGTAGAGGGACAGGGGGATGAAAAACTGTTTTTT.

This chain uses TRBV13 with TRBJ2-2; 8 nucleotides align to TRBD2. V shed 5 bases, J shed 4 bases, and the junction held 6 bases outside the gene matches. The CDR3 sequence is 15 residues long. CDR1 and CDR2 from the germline V gene are PRHDT and FYEKMQ (reference sequence). CDR3 residues: CASSATSVATGELFF. Here the CDR3 DNA reads TGTGCCAGCAGCGCGACTAGCGTAGCCACCGGGGAGCTGTTTTTT.

The chain combines TRBV5-1 with TRBJ2-7, with D unclear. V lost 0 bases and J lost 0, with 7 bases in between. The germline gives CDR1 SGHRS, CDR2 YFSETQ. This CDR3 has 14 residues. The CDR3 DNA sequence: TGCGCCAGCAGCTTGGGTCGGTCCTCCTACGAGCAGTACTTC. Translated: CASSLGRSSYEQYF.